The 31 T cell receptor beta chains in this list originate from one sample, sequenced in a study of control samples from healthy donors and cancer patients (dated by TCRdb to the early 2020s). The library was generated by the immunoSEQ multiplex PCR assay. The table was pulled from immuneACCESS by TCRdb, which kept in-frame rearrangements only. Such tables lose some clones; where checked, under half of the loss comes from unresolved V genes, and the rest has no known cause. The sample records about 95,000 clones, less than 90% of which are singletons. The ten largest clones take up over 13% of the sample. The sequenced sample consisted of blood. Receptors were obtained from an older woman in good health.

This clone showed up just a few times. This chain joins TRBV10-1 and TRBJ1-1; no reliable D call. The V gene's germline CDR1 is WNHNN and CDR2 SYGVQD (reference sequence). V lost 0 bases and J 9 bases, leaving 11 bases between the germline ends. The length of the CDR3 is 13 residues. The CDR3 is CASSESGPTQAFF. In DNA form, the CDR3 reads TGCGCCAGCAGTGAGTCTGGGCCTACCCAAGCTTTCTTT.

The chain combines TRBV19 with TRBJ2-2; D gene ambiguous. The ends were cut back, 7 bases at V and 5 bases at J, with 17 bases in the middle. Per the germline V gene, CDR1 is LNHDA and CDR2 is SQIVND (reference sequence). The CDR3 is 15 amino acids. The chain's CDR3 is CASTLPGPGTGELFF. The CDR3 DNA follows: TGTGCCAGTACCCTCCCCGGTCCCGGAACCGGGGAGCTGTTTTTT.

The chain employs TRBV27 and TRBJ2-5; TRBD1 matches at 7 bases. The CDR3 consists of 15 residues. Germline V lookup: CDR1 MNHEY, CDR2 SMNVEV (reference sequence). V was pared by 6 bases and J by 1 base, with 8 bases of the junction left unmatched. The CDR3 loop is CASSSRGQVQETQYF. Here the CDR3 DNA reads TGTGCCAGCAGCTCACGCGGACAGGTCCAAGAGACCCAGTACTTC.

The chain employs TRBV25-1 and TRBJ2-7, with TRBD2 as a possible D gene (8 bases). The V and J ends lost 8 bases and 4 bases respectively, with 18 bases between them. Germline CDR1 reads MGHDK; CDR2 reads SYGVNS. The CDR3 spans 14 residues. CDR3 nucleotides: TGTGCCAGCCTTCCGGGGGGGACAGCGTACGAGCAGTACTTC. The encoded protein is CASLPGGTAYEQYF.

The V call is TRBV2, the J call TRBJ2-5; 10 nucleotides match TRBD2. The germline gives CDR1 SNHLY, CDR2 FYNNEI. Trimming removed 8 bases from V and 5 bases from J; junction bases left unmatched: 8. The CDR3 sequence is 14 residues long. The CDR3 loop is CASLSGRASETQYF. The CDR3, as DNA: TGTGCCAGCCTCAGCGGGAGGGCCTCGGAGACCCAGTACTTC.

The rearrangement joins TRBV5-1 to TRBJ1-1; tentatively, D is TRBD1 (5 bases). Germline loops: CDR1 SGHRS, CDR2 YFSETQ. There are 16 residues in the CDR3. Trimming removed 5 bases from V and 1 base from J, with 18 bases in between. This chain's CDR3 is CASRWDLANSNTEAFF. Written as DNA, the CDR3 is TGCGCCAGCAGGTGGGACTTGGCTAACTCGAACACTGAAGCTTTCTTT.

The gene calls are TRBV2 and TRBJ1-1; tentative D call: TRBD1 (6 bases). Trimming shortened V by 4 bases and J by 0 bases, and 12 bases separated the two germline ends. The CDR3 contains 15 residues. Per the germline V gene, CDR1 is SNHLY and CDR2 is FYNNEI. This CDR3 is CASSGRGGVNTEAFF. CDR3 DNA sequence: TGTGCCAGCAGTGGCCGAGGGGGGGTGAACACTGAAGCTTTCTTT.

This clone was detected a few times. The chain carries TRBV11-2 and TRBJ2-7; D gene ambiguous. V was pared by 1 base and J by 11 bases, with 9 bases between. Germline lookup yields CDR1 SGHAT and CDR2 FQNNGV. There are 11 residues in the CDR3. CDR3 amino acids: CASSLVTTKYF. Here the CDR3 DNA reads TGTGCCAGCAGCTTAGTGACAACCAAGTACTTC.

In DNA form, the CDR3 reads TGTGCCAGCAGCCCTCTAAGGCTCGGGGGCCTTGGCTACACCTTC. Translation gives CASSPLRLGGLGYTF. The rearrangement links TRBV14 to TRBJ1-2, with D possibly TRBD1 on 6 matching bases. CDR1 is SGHDN and CDR2 is FVKESK in the germline V gene. Trimming shortened V by 4 bases and J by 7 bases, and 19 bases separated the two germline ends. The length of the CDR3 is 15 residues.

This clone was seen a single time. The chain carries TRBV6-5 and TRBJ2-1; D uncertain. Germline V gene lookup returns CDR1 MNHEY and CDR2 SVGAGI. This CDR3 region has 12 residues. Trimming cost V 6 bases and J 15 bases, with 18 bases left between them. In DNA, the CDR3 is TGTGCCAGCAGCCTCTCCGCCTCGTCGGTGTTCTTC. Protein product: CASSLSASSVFF.

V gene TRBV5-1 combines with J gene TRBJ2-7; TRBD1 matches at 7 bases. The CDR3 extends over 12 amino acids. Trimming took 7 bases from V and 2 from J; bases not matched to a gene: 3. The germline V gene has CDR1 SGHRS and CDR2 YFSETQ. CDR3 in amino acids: CASRDSTYEQYF. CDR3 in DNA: TGCGCCAGCCGGGACAGTACCTACGAGCAGTACTTC.

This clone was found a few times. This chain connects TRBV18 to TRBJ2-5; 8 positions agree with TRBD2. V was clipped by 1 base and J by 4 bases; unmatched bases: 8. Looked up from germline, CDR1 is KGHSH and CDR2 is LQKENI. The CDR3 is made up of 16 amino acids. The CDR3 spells CASSPRPAGASETQYF. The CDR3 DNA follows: TGTGCCAGCTCACCACGGCCAGCGGGGGCCTCAGAGACCCAGTACTTC.

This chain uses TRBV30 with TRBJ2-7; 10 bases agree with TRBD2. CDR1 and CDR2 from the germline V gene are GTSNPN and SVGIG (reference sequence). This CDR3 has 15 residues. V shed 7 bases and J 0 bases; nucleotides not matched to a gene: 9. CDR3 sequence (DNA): TGTGCCTTCTCCGGGACTAGCGACAACTCCTACGAGCAGTACTTC. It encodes CAFSGTSDNSYEQYF. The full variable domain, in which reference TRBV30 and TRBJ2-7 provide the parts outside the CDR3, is SQTIHQWPATLVQPVGSPLSLECTVEGTSNPNLYWYRQAAGRGLQLLFYSVGIGQISSEVPQNLSASRPQDRQFILSSKKLLLSDSGFYLCAFSGTSDNSYEQYFGPGTRLTVT.

Here the CDR3 reads CASSPRREAFF. CDR3 bases: TGTGCCAGCAGCCCGAGAAGGGAAGCTTTCTTT. This sequence joins TRBV7-9 and TRBJ1-1; D not certain. Trimming stripped 5 bases from V and 8 bases from J, with 9 bases between. This CDR3 has 11 residues. The V gene's germline CDR1 is SEHNR and CDR2 FQNEAQ (reference sequence).

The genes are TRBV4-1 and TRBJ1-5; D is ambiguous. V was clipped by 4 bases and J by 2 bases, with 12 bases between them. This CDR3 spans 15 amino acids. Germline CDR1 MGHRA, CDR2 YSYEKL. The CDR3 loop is CASSPLPVGNQPQHF. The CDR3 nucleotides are TGCGCCAGCAGCCCTCTACCCGTGGGCAATCAGCCCCAGCATTTT.

CDR3 DNA sequence: TGCGCCAGCAGCTTGGGACAGGGGGATCATGGCTACACCTTC. Translation gives CASSLGQGDHGYTF. The chain couples TRBV5-1 to TRBJ1-2, with 9 bases that match TRBD1. This CDR3 region has 14 residues. Trimming removed 0 bases from V and 6 bases from J; junction bases left unmatched: 3. Per germline, CDR1 SGHRS and CDR2 YFSETQ.

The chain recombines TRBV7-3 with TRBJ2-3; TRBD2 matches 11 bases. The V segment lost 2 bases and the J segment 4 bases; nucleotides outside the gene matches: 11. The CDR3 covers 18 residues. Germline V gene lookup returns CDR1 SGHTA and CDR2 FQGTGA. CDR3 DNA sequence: TGTGCCAGCAGCTTAGTTGGATTGGTGGGACTAGCGGCAGATACGCAGTATTTT. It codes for CASSLVGLVGLAADTQYF.

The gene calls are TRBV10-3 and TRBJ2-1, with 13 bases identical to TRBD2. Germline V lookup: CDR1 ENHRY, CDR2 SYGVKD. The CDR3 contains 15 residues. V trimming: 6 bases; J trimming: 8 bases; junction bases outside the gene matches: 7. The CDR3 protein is CAIRLTSGGAYEQFF. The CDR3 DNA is TGTGCCATCAGACTTACTAGCGGGGGGGCCTATGAGCAGTTCTTC.

DNA for the CDR3: TGTGCCAGCTCCCGGGGGGACGAGCAGTACTTC. Translation: CASSRGDEQYF. The chain combines TRBV18 with TRBJ2-7, with TRBD2 matching over 7 bases. This CDR3 contains 11 residues. Germline CDR1 reads KGHSH; CDR2 reads LQKENI. The V segment lost 6 bases and the J segment 5 bases; nucleotides outside the gene matches: 1.

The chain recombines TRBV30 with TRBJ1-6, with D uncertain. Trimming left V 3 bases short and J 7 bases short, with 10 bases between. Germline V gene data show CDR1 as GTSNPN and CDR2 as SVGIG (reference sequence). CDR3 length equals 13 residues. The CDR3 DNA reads TGTGCCTGGAGCGGGCAGGTCAATTCACCCCTCCACTTT. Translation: CAWSGQVNSPLHF.

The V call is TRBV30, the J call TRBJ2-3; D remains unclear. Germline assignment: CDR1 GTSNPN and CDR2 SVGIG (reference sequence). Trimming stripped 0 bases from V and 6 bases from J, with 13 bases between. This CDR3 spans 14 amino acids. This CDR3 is CAWSVSQAVDTQYF. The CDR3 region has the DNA TGTGCCTGGAGTGTATCCCAGGCGGTTGATACGCAGTATTTT.

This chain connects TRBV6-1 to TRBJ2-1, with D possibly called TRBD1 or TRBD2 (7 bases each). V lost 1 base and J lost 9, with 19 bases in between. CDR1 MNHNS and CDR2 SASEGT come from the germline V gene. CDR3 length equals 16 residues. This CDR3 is CASSEVAGGVGPEQFF. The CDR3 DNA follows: TGTGCCAGCAGTGAAGTCGCAGGGGGGGTCGGGCCTGAGCAGTTCTTC.

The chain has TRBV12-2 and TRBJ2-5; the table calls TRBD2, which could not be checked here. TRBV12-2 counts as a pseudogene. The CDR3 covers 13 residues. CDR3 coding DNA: TGTGCAAGTCGCTTTTGGAGCAAAGAGACCCAGTACTTC. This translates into CASRFWSKETQYF.

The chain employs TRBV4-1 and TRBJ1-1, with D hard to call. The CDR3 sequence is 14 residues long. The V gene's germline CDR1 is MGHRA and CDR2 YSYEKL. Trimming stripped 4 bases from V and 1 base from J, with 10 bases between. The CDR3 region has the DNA TGCGCCAGCAGCCTGACCGGCCCGAACACTGAAGCTTTCTTT. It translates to CASSLTGPNTEAFF.

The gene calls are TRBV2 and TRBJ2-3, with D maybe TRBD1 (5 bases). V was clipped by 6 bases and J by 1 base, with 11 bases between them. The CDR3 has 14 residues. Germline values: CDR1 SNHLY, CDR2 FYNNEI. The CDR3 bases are TGTGCCAGCAGCAGGGTCGGCGGCACAGATACGCAGTATTTT. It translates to CASSRVGGTDTQYF.

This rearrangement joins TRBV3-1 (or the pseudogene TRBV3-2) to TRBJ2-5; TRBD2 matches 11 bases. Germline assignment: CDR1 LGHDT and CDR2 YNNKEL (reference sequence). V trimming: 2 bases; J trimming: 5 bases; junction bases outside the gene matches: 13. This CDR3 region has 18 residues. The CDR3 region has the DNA TGTGCCAGCAGCCAATTAGCGGGGGGGCCTCGGCGTCAGGAGACCCAGTACTTC. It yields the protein CASSQLAGGPRRQETQYF.

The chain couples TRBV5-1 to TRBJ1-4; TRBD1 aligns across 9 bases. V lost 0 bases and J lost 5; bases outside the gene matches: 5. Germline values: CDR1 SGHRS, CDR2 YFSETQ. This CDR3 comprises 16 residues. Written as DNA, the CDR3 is TGCGCCAGCAGCTTGGTCAGCGGGACAGGGAATGAAAAACTGTTTTTT. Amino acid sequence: CASSLVSGTGNEKLFF. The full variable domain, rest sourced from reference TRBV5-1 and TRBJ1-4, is KAGVTQTPRYLIKTRGQQVTLSCSPISGHRSVSWYQQTPGQGLQFLFEYFSETQRNKGNFPGRFSGRQFSNSRSEMNVSTLELGDSALYLCASSLVSGTGNEKLFFGSGTQLSVL.

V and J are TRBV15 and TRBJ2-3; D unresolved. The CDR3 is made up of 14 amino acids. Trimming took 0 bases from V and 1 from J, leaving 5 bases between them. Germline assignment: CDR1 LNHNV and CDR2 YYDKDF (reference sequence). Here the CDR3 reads CATSREAGTDTQYF. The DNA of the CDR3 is TGTGCCACCAGCAGAGAGGCGGGCACAGATACGCAGTATTTT.

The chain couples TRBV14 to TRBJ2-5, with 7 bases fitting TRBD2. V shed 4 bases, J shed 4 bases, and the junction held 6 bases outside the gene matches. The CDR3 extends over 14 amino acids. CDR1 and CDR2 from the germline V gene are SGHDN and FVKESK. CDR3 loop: CASSLKRGLETQYF. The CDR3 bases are TGTGCCAGCAGCCTCAAGCGGGGTTTAGAGACCCAGTACTTC.

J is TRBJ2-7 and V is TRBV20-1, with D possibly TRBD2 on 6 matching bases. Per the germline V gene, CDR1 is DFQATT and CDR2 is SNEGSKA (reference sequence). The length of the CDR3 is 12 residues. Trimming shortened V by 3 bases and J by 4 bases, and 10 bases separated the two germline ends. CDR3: CSASPDYYEQYF. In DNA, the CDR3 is TGCAGTGCTAGTCCGGACTATTACGAGCAGTACTTC.

The CDR3 region has the DNA TGTGCCAGCAGTGAAGCGACGGGACAGATTTACGAGCAGTACTTC. This translates into CASSEATGQIYEQYF. The chain uses TRBV6-1 and TRBJ2-7, with 7 bases lining up with TRBD1. The J segment lost 4 bases and the V segment lost 0 bases, leaving 6 bases of the junction unmatched. The CDR3 is 15 residues long. Germline CDR1 reads MNHNS; CDR2 reads SASEGT.